These 11 T cell receptor beta chains came from one sample sequenced in a study of blood T cell repertoires in COVID-19. Profiled with immunoSEQ multiplex PCR; TCRdb holds only in-frame clones, not every one. The sample yields under 200,000 clones, more than 80% seen once. Sample: peripheral blood. The receptors shown here come from a man in his fifties with acute or convalescent COVID-19.

The chain employs TRBV3-1 (or the pseudogene TRBV3-2) and TRBJ2-7, with a tentative D call TRBD2 (5 bases). Between the trimmed V and J ends, which lost 1 base and 5 bases, there was a span of 9 bases. Germline V gene sequence: CDR1 LGHDT, CDR2 YNNKEL (reference sequence). CDR3 length: 13 amino acids. The CDR3 here is CASSQVSDHEQYF. CDR3 sequence (DNA): TGTGCCAGCAGCCAAGTTAGCGACCACGAGCAGTACTTC.

The chain combines TRBV27 with TRBJ1-2; 9 nucleotides agree with TRBD1. The V gene end was trimmed by 5 bases and the J gene end by 3 bases; junction bases not matched to a gene: 10. The CDR3 sequence is 16 residues long. The germline gives CDR1 MNHEY, CDR2 SMNVEV (reference sequence). This CDR3 reads CASSLQRTGDYYGYTF. The CDR3 nucleotides read TGTGCCAGCAGTCTACAAAGGACAGGGGATTACTATGGCTACACCTTC.

V usage is TRBV28 and J usage is TRBJ2-3; 11 bases line up with TRBD2. CDR1 and CDR2 from the germline V gene are MDHEN and SYDVKM. V dropped 3 bases and J dropped 6; count of bases not matched to a gene: 5. The CDR3 loop spans 15 amino acids. The CDR3 sequence is CASSLTSGAQDTQYF. CDR3 DNA: TGTGCCAGCAGTTTGACTAGCGGGGCTCAGGATACGCAGTATTTT.

This rearrangement joins TRBV27 to TRBJ2-2; TRBD2 aligns across 9 bases. The junction had 6 bases not matched to a gene; V was cut back by 5 bases and J by 5 bases. Germline CDR1 MNHEY, CDR2 SMNVEV (reference sequence). The CDR3 is made up of 15 amino acids. The CDR3 nucleotides are TGTGCCAGCAGTCTAGCGGGGCGGAAAACCGGGGAGCTGTTTTTT. Protein product: CASSLAGRKTGELFF.

This rearrangement joins TRBV5-1 to TRBJ2-2; D call uncertain. The V gene lost 4 bases and the J gene lost 1 base, with 11 bases spanning the gap. The CDR3 totals 15 residues. Germline V lookup: CDR1 SGHRS, CDR2 YFSETQ. CDR3 protein: CASSPVAGNTGELFF. The CDR3 DNA reads TGCGCCAGCAGCCCGGTGGCAGGGAACACCGGGGAGCTGTTTTTT.

This chain joins TRBV20-1 and TRBJ1-2, with D possibly TRBD1 on 5 matching bases. Per germline, CDR1 DFQATT and CDR2 SNEGSKA (reference sequence). CDR3 size: 11 residues. The CDR3 loop is CRGHPDGGYTF. The DNA for the CDR3 is TGCAGAGGACACCCTGACGGTGGCTACACCTTC.

V and J are TRBV12-3 or TRBV12-4 and TRBJ2-2; D is unclear. V lost 6 bases and J 6 bases, leaving 8 bases between the germline ends. This CDR3 is 12 amino acids long. CDR3: CASSYSAGELFF. CDR3 coding DNA: TGTGCCAGCAGCTATAGTGCCGGGGAGCTGTTTTTT.

V gene TRBV10-3 combines with J gene TRBJ2-1, with TRBD1 matching 8 bases. CDR1 ENHRY and CDR2 SYGVKD come from the germline V gene. The CDR3 runs to 14 residues. J was trimmed by 9 bases and V by 4 bases; bases with no gene match: 8. The DNA of the CDR3 is TGTGCCATCAGTGCCGAGACAGGGGTGTCTGAGCAGTTCTTC. This translates into CAISAETGVSEQFF.

The rearrangement uses TRBV4-2 and TRBJ2-3; D not certain. Looked up from germline, CDR1 is LGHNA and CDR2 is YNFKEQ. The length of the CDR3 is 14 residues. V dropped 0 bases and J dropped 1 base, with 5 bases sitting between them. The CDR3 loop is CASSQDAGTDTQYF. The CDR3 coding sequence is TGTGCCAGCAGCCAAGATGCGGGCACAGATACGCAGTATTTT.

The rearrangement joins TRBV6-2 or TRBV6-3 to TRBJ1-1, with D tentatively TRBD1 (6 bases). The CDR3 length is 15 residues. The V gene lost 4 bases and the J gene lost 4 bases, with 16 bases spanning the gap. Germline-derived CDR1 and CDR2 are MNHEY and SVGEGT. The CDR3 reads CASSLTGTRGTEAFF. Here the CDR3 DNA reads TGTGCCAGCAGTTTGACCGGGACAAGAGGCACTGAAGCTTTCTTT.

The gene calls are TRBV18 and TRBJ2-1; no firm D call. CDR1 KGHSH and CDR2 LQKENI come from the germline V gene. V was trimmed by 3 bases and J by 6 bases, leaving 18 bases between them. This CDR3 region has 16 residues. The CDR3 DNA is TGTGCCAGCTCACCCGAGGTGACGTGGTTCGGCAATGAGCAGTTCTTC. This codes for CASSPEVTWFGNEQFF.